This T cell receptor beta chain originates from a study of cytomegalovirus exposure and HLA in healthy donors. The method was immunoSEQ multiplex PCR; TCRdb's version includes in-frame clones alone and lacks a portion of them. This table has 200,000 to 250,000 clones, 75% to 90% appearing once. This CDR3 comprises 15 residues. This clone came up a few times. The chain employs TRBV21-1 and TRBJ1-2; the D call of TRBD1 is as the table states it, not checked on the DNA. TRBV21-1 is a pseudogene. The source material was PBMCs. This sequence originates from a woman aged 18-30 years in good health and CMV-seronegative. The CDR3 DNA reads as TGTGCCAGCAGCAAAGCCAGGGGGGAGAACTATGGCTACACCTTC. Its translation: CASSKARGENYGYTF.